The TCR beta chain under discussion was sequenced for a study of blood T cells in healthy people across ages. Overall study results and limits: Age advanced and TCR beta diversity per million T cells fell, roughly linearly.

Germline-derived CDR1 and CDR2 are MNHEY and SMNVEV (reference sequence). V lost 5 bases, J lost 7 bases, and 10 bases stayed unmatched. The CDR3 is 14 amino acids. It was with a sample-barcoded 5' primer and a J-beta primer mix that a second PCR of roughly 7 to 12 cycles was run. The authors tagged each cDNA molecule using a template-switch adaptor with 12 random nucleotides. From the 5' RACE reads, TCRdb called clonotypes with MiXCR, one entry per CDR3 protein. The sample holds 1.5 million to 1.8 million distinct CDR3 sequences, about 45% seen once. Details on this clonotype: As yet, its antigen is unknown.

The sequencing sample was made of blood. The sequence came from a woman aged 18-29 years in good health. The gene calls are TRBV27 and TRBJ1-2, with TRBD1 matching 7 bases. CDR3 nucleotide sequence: TGTGCCAGCAGTCGACAGGGTCTGCGGTCTGGCTACACCTTC. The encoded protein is CASSRQGLRSGYTF.